The text below deals with one TCR beta chain. Here immunoSEQ multiplex PCR was the method, and the copy in TCRdb shows in-frame clones only, minus some. Of roughly 92,000 clones listed, about 90% are singletons. The data originate from a study of OX40 agonist ivuxolimab in advanced cancers. Trimming left V 1 base short and J 10 bases short, with 9 bases between. The CDR3 runs to 11 residues. Germline lookup yields CDR1 GTSNPN and CDR2 SVGIG (reference sequence). This receptor was taken from an adult with an advanced solid tumor such as melanoma, head and neck, liver or kidney cancer. Sequencing used CD4+ or CD8+ T cells sorted from blood, obtained in a trial of the OX40 agonist ivuxolimab. The rearrangement uses TRBV30 and TRBJ2-3; D is uncertain. The CDR3 DNA reads as TGTGCCTGGAGTGAGGAGATCGCGCAGTATTTT. Its protein product is CAWSEEIAQYF.